Following are 17 T cell receptor beta chains from one sample sequenced in a study of human T cells and chemical hapten exposure. As to time point: patch test 1, 2 weeks after DPC sensitization. Treatment indicated: therapeutic diphenylcyclopropenone sensitization with weekly scalp DPC. Each CDR3 protein gets one entry after TCRdb re-called the RACE reads with MiXCR. Of some 120,000 distinct CDR3 sequences listed, 9.5% to 13% are singletons. The input for sequencing was whole blood, taken in connection with sensitization to the hapten diphenylcyclopropenone (DPC). These receptors were obtained from a woman aged 50 to 65 with alopecia areata. Some clones in this sample may be carry-over from other donors' samples.

The rearrangement uses TRBV29-1 and TRBJ2-3; 7 bases fit TRBD2. CDR3 length: 14 residues. Germline assignment: CDR1 SQVTM and CDR2 ANQGSEA. J was trimmed by 4 bases and V by 7 bases; bases with no gene match: 11. CDR3 nucleotides: TGCAGCGGTGAGACTAGCACGAGACCAGATACGCAGTATTTT. Protein: CSGETSTRPDTQYF.

This clonotype was seen ten or more times. The chain couples TRBV18 to TRBJ1-4, with D unresolved. V dropped 2 bases and J dropped 0 bases, with 10 bases sitting between them. Germline CDR1 KGHSH, CDR2 LQKENI. The CDR3 extends over 16 amino acids. The chain's CDR3 is CASSPYDISTNEKLFF. CDR3 bases: TGTGCCAGCTCACCATACGACATCTCAACTAATGAAAAACTGTTTTTT.

The CDR3 protein is CASSRQGSTYEQYF. CDR3 sequence (DNA): TGTGCCAGCAGCAGACAGGGGAGTACGTACGAGCAGTACTTC. The chain joins TRBV6-1 to TRBJ2-7; 8 bases match TRBD1. Per the germline V gene, CDR1 is MNHNS and CDR2 is SASEGT. Trimming cost V 6 bases and J 4 bases; bases outside gene matches: 8. This CDR3 contains 14 residues.

This clonotype was observed a handful of times. For the CDR3, the DNA is TGTGCCAGCGCTCGGACAGGGTTCTACGAGCAGTACTTC. This sequence encodes CASARTGFYEQYF. This chain joins TRBV28 and TRBJ2-7; 8 positions match TRBD1. The CDR3 contains 13 residues. V shed 8 bases, J shed 3 bases, and the junction held 6 bases outside the gene matches. CDR1 is MDHEN, CDR2 SYDVKM, per germline.

This clonotype was seen repeatedly, ten times or more. The V call is TRBV18, the J call TRBJ1-6; 10 bases align to TRBD1. CDR1 is KGHSH, CDR2 LQKENI, per germline. Trimming took 4 bases from V and 5 from J; bases not matched to a gene: 2. CDR3 length equals 15 residues. The CDR3 DNA follows: TGTGCCAGCTCACTGACAGGGGGCAATAATTCACCCCTCCACTTT. This encodes CASSLTGGNNSPLHF.

This clonotype was counted at least ten times. The rearrangement links TRBV24-1 to TRBJ1-2, with TRBD1 matching over 7 bases. Germline V gene sequence: CDR1 KGHDR, CDR2 SFDVKD. The V and J ends lost 2 bases and 3 bases, in that order; junction bases with no gene match: 8. The CDR3 has 16 residues. The CDR3 coding sequence is TGTGCCACCAGTGATTACTCTTCAACAGGGGACTATGGCTACACCTTC. Protein sequence: CATSDYSSTGDYGYTF.

The J gene is TRBJ1-6, the V gene TRBV12-3 or TRBV12-4; the D is unclear. V was clipped by 5 bases and J by 5 bases, with 10 bases between them. CDR3 length: 14 residues. CDR3 region: CASSLTVNNSPLHF. As DNA, the CDR3 is TGTGCCAGCAGTCTGACCGTGAATAATTCACCCCTCCACTTT.

This clonotype appeared a few times. The V call is TRBV10-3, the J call TRBJ2-7; D is possibly TRBD1 (6 bases). This CDR3 is 15 amino acids long. The germline V and J ends were trimmed by 10 bases and 6 bases, with 25 bases remaining between them. The germline CDR1 and CDR2 sequences are ENHRY and SYGVKD. The CDR3 DNA reads as TGTGCCAAACGACCGGGGCAGGGGTCAAGGTCCGAGCAGTACTTC. This sequence encodes CAKRPGQGSRSEQYF.

Only a few counts were recorded for this clonotype. The rearrangement joins TRBV20-1 to TRBJ2-7; 8 bases fit TRBD2. J gave up 6 bases and V 6 bases, and 4 bases lay outside the gene matches. Germline CDR1 is DFQATT and CDR2 is SNEGSKA (reference sequence). The CDR3 has 11 amino acids. The CDR3 loop is CSAPGGGEQYF. The CDR3 DNA reads TGCAGTGCCCCGGGGGGGGGCGAGCAGTACTTC.

This clonotype was observed a handful of times. This chain links TRBV14 with TRBJ1-1; perhaps TRBD1 as D (6 bases). Deletions cut 4 bases from V and 4 bases from J, with 19 bases between. CDR3 length: 16 amino acids. Germline V gene sequence: CDR1 SGHDN, CDR2 FVKESK. The CDR3 bases are TGTGCCAGCAGCCGTTATAGAGGGGGGGCTAGCACTGAAGCTTTCTTT. Amino acids: CASSRYRGGASTEAFF.

V gene TRBV19 combines with J gene TRBJ2-4, with TRBD1 identical over 7 bases. V gave up 3 bases and J gave up 1 base; unmatched junction bases: 0. This CDR3 region has 14 residues. Germline loops: CDR1 LNHDA, CDR2 SQIVND (reference sequence). The DNA of the CDR3 is TGTGCCAGTAGTATGGGACAGGCCAAAAACATTCAGTACTTC. Translation gives CASSMGQAKNIQYF.

This clonotype has just a few counts. The rearrangement uses TRBV7-9 and TRBJ2-2; 11 positions agree with TRBD2. Per the germline V gene, CDR1 is SEHNR and CDR2 is FQNEAQ (reference sequence). Trimming at V came to 4 bases and at J to 3 bases, leaving 13 bases not matched to a gene. The CDR3 covers 19 residues. In nucleotides, the CDR3 is TGTGCCAGCAGCTCCCCTTTCCTAGCGGGGGGCCTCGACACCGGGGAGCTGTTTTTT. Translated: CASSSPFLAGGLDTGELFF.

This clonotype was seen more than once but under ten times. The rearrangement joins TRBV6-5 to TRBJ2-3; 7 positions agree with TRBD2. Germline V gives CDR1 MNHEY, CDR2 SVGAGI. CDR3 length equals 15 residues. V lost 3 bases and J lost 3; bases outside the gene matches: 6. DNA for the CDR3: TGTGCCAGCAGTTATACCGGGGGGTGGACAGATACGCAGTATTTT. It specifies CASSYTGGWTDTQYF.

This clonotype appeared a few times. The V gene is TRBV11-3, the J gene TRBJ2-1; the match to TRBD2 covers 9 bases. CDR3 size: 15 residues. The germline CDR1 and CDR2 sequences are SGHNT and YENEEA. V trimming: 5 bases; J trimming: 7 bases; junction bases outside the gene matches: 9. CDR3 nucleotides: TGTGCCAGCAGCACAGGCGCGGGAGGGCCAAATGAGCAGTTCTTC. Translating gives CASSTGAGGPNEQFF.

The genes are TRBV7-2 and TRBJ2-1; no definite D call. V was clipped by 8 bases and J by 4 bases, with 15 bases between them. The CDR3 length is 14 residues. Per the germline V gene, CDR1 is SGHTA and CDR2 is FQGNSA. The DNA for the CDR3 is TGTGCCAGCCGCTCGGACGCGGCTTACAATGAGCAGTTCTTC. Translated: CASRSDAAYNEQFF.

This clonotype was seen more than once but under ten times. In DNA form, the CDR3 reads TGTGCCAGCAGGAACTCAGGGGGCGCCTATGGCTACACCTTC. Translated, it gives CASRNSGGAYGYTF. This chain uses TRBV2 with TRBJ1-2; TRBD1 aligns across 8 bases. Per germline, CDR1 SNHLY and CDR2 FYNNEI. There are 14 residues in the CDR3. With 6 bases clipped from V and 4 bases from J, the junction kept 7 bases outside the gene matches.

The chain links TRBV7-9 to TRBJ2-3; the match to TRBD2 covers 9 bases. The germline V gene has CDR1 SEHNR and CDR2 FQNEAQ (reference sequence). The V segment lost 7 bases and the J segment 1 base; nucleotides outside the gene matches: 6. This CDR3 is built from 15 residues. The CDR3 DNA reads as TGTGCCAGCATTGTTAGCGGGAGTGGCACAGATACGCAGTATTTT. This translates into CASIVSGSGTDTQYF.